The 8 T cell receptor beta chains given below trace back to one sample, sequenced in a study of blood T cell repertoires in COVID-19. Assay: immunoSEQ multiplex PCR; the TCRdb copy retains only in-frame clones and omits some. This table holds around 200,000 clones, about 90% found once. The specimen sequenced was peripheral blood. These receptors originate from a woman aged 50 to 65 with acute or convalescent COVID-19.

The chain employs TRBV6-6 and TRBJ1-5; 10 bases map to TRBD1. This CDR3 comprises 14 residues. V gave up 5 bases and J gave up 5 bases; unmatched junction bases: 3. Germline lookup yields CDR1 MNHNY and CDR2 SVGAGI (reference sequence). The CDR3: CASSPGTGDQPQHF. CDR3 DNA: TGTGCCAGCAGTCCCGGGACAGGGGATCAGCCCCAGCATTTT.

The chain couples TRBV5-1 to TRBJ2-3; 12 nucleotides match TRBD1. V lost 6 bases, J lost 5 bases, and 7 bases stayed unmatched. Germline assignment: CDR1 SGHRS and CDR2 YFSETQ. This CDR3 has 15 residues. The CDR3: CASKGQGAPEDTQYF. The CDR3 nucleotides read TGCGCCAGCAAGGGACAGGGGGCGCCGGAAGATACGCAGTATTTT.

This chain links TRBV10-3 with TRBJ2-1; 10 bases are shared with TRBD1. The V gene's germline CDR1 is ENHRY and CDR2 SYGVKD. This CDR3 is 16 amino acids long. J lost 1 base, V lost 4 bases, and 4 bases had no gene match. Here the CDR3 DNA reads TGTGCCATCAGTGGAGGACAGGGGGTTTCCTACAATGAGCAGTTCTTC. Translation: CAISGGQGVSYNEQFF.

The chain couples TRBV5-1 to TRBJ2-5; TRBD1 might be the D (6 bases). This CDR3 spans 15 amino acids. Trimming shortened V by 0 bases and J by 5 bases, and 14 bases separated the two germline ends. Germline V CDR1 and CDR2: SGHRS, YFSETQ. The CDR3 region is CASSLAAGVDETQYF. CDR3 nucleotides: TGCGCCAGCAGCTTGGCGGCAGGGGTCGATGAGACCCAGTACTTC.

The genes are TRBV14 and TRBJ2-5, with TRBD2 as a possible D gene (5 bases). The length of the CDR3 is 14 residues. From germline, CDR1 is SGHDN and CDR2 FVKESK. V lost 1 base, J lost 2 bases, and 8 bases lay in between. CDR3 in amino acids: CASSQARVQETQYF. DNA of the CDR3: TGTGCCAGCAGCCAAGCGCGGGTTCAAGAGACCCAGTACTTC.

The chain combines TRBV5-8 with TRBJ2-6; D perhaps matches TRBD2 (5 bases). CDR1 is SGHTS, CDR2 YDEGEE, per germline. V lost 5 bases, J lost 0 bases, and 18 bases lay in between. This CDR3 contains 18 residues. CDR3 loop: CASRPLARESSGANVLTF. CDR3 in DNA: TGTGCCAGCAGACCCCTTGCTAGGGAGAGCTCTGGGGCCAACGTCCTGACTTTC.

As concerns this clone: One end of the junction varies from germline; a read error may be responsible. J is TRBJ2-5 and V is TRBV12-3 or TRBV12-4, with 13 bases that match TRBD2. This CDR3 is built from 12 residues. The CDR3 here is CASSYTGTSGNF. The CDR3 nucleotides are TGTGCCAGCAGTTACACCGGGACTAGCGGGAACTTC.

The V call is TRBV6-2 or TRBV6-3, the J call TRBJ1-2; D not resolved. Germline V gives CDR1 MNHEY, CDR2 SVGEGT. This CDR3 region has 14 residues. V lost 0 bases and J 3 bases, leaving 8 bases between the germline ends. The CDR3 is CASSYSAGYYGYTF. The CDR3 DNA sequence: TGTGCCAGCAGTTACTCTGCGGGGTACTATGGCTACACCTTC.